This T cell receptor beta chain was sequenced in a study of technical replicates of blood from a handful of donors. This table comes from immunoSEQ multiplex PCR, and its TCRdb copy is limited to in-frame clones, with some not included. This table has 65,000 to 70,000 clones, approximately 89% appearing once. The germline CDR1 and CDR2 sequences are LGHNA and YSLEER. This CDR3 has 15 amino acids. The V and J ends lost 0 bases and 1 base respectively, with 10 bases between them. Sequencing was done on a sample of PBMCs. The chain couples TRBV4-3 to TRBJ2-7; D might be TRBD2 (6 bases). The TCR comes from a human donor in good health. Some clones in this sample may be carry-over from other donors' samples. CDR3 in DNA: TGCGCCAGCAGCCAAGATGCGGCGGGATCCTACGAGCAGTACTTC. It yields the protein CASSQDAAGSYEQYF.